This TCR beta chain was identified during a study of human T cells and chemical hapten exposure. As for the study in general: Patches with 0.01% DPC went on the upper back, and the tests were read at 6 days.

Time point: pre-sensitization, week 0. The treatment is: therapeutic diphenylcyclopropenone sensitization with weekly scalp DPC. Individual cDNA molecules each carried unique molecular identifiers attached by the library. MiXCR, applied by TCRdb to the RACE reads, yields one record per CDR3 protein. The repertoire holds a few hundred thousand distinct CDR3 sequences, with around 7.3% as singletons. The CDR3 runs to 17 residues. V lost 0 bases, J lost 1 base, and 6 bases stayed unmatched. From germline, CDR1 is MNHEY and CDR2 SVGEGT. Regarding this clonotype: The target antigen is unknown.

Whole-study findings and limits: The formation of large CDR3 similarity clusters by expanded TCRs significantly exceeded that of controls.

The genes are TRBV6-2 or TRBV6-3 and TRBJ2-1; 7 bases align to TRBD1. Here the sequenced sample was whole blood, taken in connection with sensitization to the hapten diphenylcyclopropenone (DPC). The receptor comes from a man in his late teens or twenties with alopecia areata. Some clones in this sample may be carry-over from other donors' samples. CDR3 DNA sequence: TGTGCCAGCAGTTACTCGAGGGGACAGCTTTCCTACAATGAGCAGTTCTTC. It specifies CASSYSRGQLSYNEQFF.